The sequence of this T cell receptor (beta chain) was determined in a study of shared clonotypes between healthy human individuals (dated by TCRdb to 2018 to 2020). Looking at the study overall: A couple of women and a few men aged 18 to 49 years were included in the cohort. Between about 0.94 and 10 billion PBMCs per donor were obtained by leukapheresis. To estimate repertoire size and how much clonotypes are shared between individuals, the study performed deep sequencing of blood TCR repertoires from roughly five healthy adults. For each donor, CD4 naive and CD4 memory were each run on three plates, CD8 naive on two plates, and CD8 memory on one plate. To increase sequencing depth and limit assay-specific biases, TCR repertoire library preparation and sequencing were carried out by different laboratories using diverse techniques.

The full study reports these points: The genetic and exposure-history diversity represented was limited by the small number of donors. Higher generation probabilities were observed for clonotypes shared by all four sorted-subset donors than for non-shared clonotypes. Even with the large sequencing depth, rarefaction of the sorted-subset datasets indicated that sequencing was incomplete. Sampling was limited to blood, and TCR repertoires in tissue likely differ from TCR repertoires in blood. Estimated clonotype richness was generally larger for naive than for memory subsets. Across a handful of donors, about 4.5% of naive CD4, roughly 3.8% of naive CD8, 2% to 2.5% of memory CD4, and about 0.44% of memory CD8 clonotypes were shared. Based on pairwise subsampling, the degree of clonotype sharing among donors was expected to be affected by sequencing depth.

Notes on this clone: The clone's antigen remains unknown. No clone much larger than this one lies a single base away; base qualities are absent.

Taken from the germline V gene, the CDR1 and CDR2 loops are MNHEY and SVGAGI. Inclusive of the bounding cysteine and phenylalanine, the CDR3 is 11 residues long. The retained sequence is limited to the CDR3, 33 bases, with the frame set at the first base. V is cut by 7 bases and J by 1 base, and the space between the germline ends is 4 bases. Donors were healthy HIV-negative adults with no recently reported acute infections or vaccinations. Every donor was a Caucasian adult residing in Nashville, Tennessee, USA. CD4+ T cells were enriched by magnetic negative selection; naive cells were then positively selected on CD45RA, and the negative fraction formed the memory subset. Blood was collected by leukapheresis, and PBMCs were isolated by Ficoll-Histopaque density gradient centrifugation and then cryopreserved in liquid nitrogen vapor phase. Purity and quantity of every magnetically sorted T cell population were checked by analytical flow cytometry. Genomic DNA was isolated from each sorted fraction and quantified by UV absorbance on a Nanodrop 2000c.

Using the deep immunoSEQ assay, TCR CDR3 regions were amplified from genomic DNA by multiplex PCR. Genomic DNA extracted from each cell subset was distributed evenly over all wells of several immunoSEQ 96-well plates, and each plate served as one replicate. For sorted subsets, roughly 200 ng of genomic DNA, equivalent to 25,000 to 30,000 T cell genomes, went into each replicate PCR. Purified libraries were quantified with a Qubit 3.0 fluorometer, sized on a Bioanalyzer 2100, and re-quantified with the KAPA Library Quantification kit. Each immunoSEQ 96-well plate was sequenced on its own single-read 150-cycle Illumina NextSeq 550 flow cell. The authors processed their data as follows. Because the immunoSEQ output included only junctional sequences and no quality scores, the filtering could not be the same as the filtering used for full-length reads. Sequences were annotated with PyIR, a Python wrapper for IgBLAST v1.9, using IMGT germline references to assign V/J genes and CDR3. Reads with weak V/J assignments (E-value above 1e-6), missing CDR3, stop codons, out-of-frame junctions, or ambiguous translated residues were removed. A V3J clonotype was defined by an identical inferred V gene, J gene, and CDR3 amino acid sequence. To compute the percentage overlap between repertoires, the number of shared unique clonotypes was divided by the size of the smaller repertoire. Three approaches were used to assess repertoire richness: RTK rarefaction, the Chao1 estimator, and Recon v2.1 estimates of unobserved clonotypes. Generation probabilities were computed with OLGA for all TCRbeta clonotypes obtained by the gDNA method from several donors. This immuneACCESS table, as held by TCRdb, lists in-frame sequences with V and J called but not all clones. Of the missing ones, under half trace to an unresolved V gene in checked studies; the others have no known cause. The DNA was the basis for D and trimming; V, J and clone size are from that table. The sample records 2 million to 2.5 million clones, 85% to 95% of which are singletons. The ten top clones hold roughly 0.36% of the sample.

This receptor was identified in a man between 18 and 35 years old in good health. Some clones in this sample may be carry-over from other donors' samples. Rearrangement joined TRBV6-5 to TRBJ1-1; confidence is insufficient to name the D gene. Source material: naive CD4+ T cells from PBMCs. The sample's cell subset or site label, decoded: CD45RA+ positively selected. The DNA sequence follows: TGTGCCAGCAAGGGGAACACTGAAGCTTTCTTT. It codes for CASKGNTEAFF.